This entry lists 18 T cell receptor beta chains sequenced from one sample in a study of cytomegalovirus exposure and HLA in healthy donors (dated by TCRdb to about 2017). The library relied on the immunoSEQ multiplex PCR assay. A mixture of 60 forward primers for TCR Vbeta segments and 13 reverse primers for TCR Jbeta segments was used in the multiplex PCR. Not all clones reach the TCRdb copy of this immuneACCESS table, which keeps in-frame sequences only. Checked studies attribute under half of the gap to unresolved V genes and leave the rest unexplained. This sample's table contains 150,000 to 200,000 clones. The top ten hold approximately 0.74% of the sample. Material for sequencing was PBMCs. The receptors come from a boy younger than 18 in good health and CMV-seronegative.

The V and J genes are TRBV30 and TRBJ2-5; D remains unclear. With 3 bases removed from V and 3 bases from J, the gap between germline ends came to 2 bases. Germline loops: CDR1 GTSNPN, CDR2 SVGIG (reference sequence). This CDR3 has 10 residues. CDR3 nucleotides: TGTGCCTGGAGCAAAGAGACCCAGTACTTC. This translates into CAWSKETQYF.

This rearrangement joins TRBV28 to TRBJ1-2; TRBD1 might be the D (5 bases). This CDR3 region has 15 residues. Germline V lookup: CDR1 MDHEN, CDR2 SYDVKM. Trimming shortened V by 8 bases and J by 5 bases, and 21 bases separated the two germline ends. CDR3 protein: CASSESTGRVYGYTF. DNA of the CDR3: TGTGCCAGCTCCGAATCCACGGGCAGGGTGTATGGCTACACCTTC.

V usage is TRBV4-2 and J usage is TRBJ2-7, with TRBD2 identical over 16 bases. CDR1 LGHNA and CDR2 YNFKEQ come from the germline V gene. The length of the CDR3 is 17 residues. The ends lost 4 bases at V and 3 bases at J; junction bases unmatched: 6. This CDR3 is CASSPGTSGGALYEQYF. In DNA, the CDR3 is TGTGCCAGCAGCCCGGGGACTAGCGGGGGGGCTCTCTACGAGCAGTACTTC.

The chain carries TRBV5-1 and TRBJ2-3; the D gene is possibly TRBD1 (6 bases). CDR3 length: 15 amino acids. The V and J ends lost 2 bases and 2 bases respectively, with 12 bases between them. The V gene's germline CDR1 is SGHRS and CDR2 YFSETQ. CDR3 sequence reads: CASSFPRGNTDTQYF. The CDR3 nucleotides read TGCGCCAGCAGCTTCCCTAGGGGGAACACAGATACGCAGTATTTT.

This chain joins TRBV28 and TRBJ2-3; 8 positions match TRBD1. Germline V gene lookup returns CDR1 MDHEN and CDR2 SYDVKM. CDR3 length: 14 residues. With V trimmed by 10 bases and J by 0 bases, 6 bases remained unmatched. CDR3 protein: CAITTGGSTDTQYF. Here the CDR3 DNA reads TGTGCCATCACCACAGGGGGGAGCACAGATACGCAGTATTTT.

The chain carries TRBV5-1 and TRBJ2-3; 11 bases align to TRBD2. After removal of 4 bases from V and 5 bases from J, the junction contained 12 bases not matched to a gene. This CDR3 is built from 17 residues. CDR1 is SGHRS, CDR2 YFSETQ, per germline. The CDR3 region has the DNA TGCGCCAGCAGCCTCATTACCAGGACTAGCGGGTTAGATACGCAGTATTTT. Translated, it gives CASSLITRTSGLDTQYF.

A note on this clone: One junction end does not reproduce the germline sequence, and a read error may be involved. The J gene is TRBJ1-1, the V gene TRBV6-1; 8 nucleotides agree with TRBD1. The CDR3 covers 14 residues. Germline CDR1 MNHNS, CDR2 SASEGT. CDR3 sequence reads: CAGSGRTGQTEAFF. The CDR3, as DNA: TGTGCCGGCAGTGGTCGGACAGGGCAGACTGAAGCTTTCTTT.

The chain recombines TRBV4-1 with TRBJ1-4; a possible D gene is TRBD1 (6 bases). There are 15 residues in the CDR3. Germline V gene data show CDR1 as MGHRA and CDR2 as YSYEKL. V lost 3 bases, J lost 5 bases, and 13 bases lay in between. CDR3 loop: CASSQWGPMNEKLFF. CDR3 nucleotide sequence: TGCGCCAGCAGCCAGTGGGGGCCAATGAATGAAAAACTGTTTTTT.

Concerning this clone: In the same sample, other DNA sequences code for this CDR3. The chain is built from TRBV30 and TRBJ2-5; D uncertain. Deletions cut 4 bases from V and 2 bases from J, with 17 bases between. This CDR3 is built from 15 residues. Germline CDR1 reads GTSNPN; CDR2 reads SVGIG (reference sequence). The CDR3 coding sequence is TGTGCCTGGAAATCCGAGGCCACTCTGCAAGAGACCCAGTACTTC. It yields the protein CAWKSEATLQETQYF.

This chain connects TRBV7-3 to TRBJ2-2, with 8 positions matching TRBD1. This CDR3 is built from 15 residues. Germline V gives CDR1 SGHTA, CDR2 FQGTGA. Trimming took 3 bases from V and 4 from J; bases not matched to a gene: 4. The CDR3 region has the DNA TGTGCCAGCAGCTTCTCGGGACAGGTCACCGGGGAGCTGTTTTTT. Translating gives CASSFSGQVTGELFF.

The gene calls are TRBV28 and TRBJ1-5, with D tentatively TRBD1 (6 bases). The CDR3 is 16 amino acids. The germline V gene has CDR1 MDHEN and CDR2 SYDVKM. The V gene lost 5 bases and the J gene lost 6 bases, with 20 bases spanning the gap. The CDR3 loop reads CASSMRVTGFGQPQHF. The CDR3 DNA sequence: TGTGCCAGCAGTATGAGGGTAACAGGGTTCGGTCAGCCCCAGCATTTT.

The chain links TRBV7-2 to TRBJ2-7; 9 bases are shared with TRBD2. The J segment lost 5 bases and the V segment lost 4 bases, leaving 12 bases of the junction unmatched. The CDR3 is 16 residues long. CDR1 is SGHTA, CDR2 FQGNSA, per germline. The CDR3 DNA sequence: TGTGCCAGCAGCTCGCCTCCGGGACTAGCTGGGGACGAGCAGTACTTC. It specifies CASSSPPGLAGDEQYF.

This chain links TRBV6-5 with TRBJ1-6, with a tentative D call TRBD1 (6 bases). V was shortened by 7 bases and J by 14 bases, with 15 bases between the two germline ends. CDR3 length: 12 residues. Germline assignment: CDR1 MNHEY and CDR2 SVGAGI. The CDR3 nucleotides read TGTGCCAGCACCTCAGGGGCGGAGACCCTCCACTTT. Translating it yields CASTSGAETLHF.

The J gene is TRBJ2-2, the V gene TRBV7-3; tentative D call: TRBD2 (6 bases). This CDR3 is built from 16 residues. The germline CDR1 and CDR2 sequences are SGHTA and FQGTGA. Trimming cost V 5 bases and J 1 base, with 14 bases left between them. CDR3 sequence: CASSHQGTLNTGELFF. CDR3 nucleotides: TGTGCCAGCAGCCACCAAGGGACTTTGAACACCGGGGAGCTGTTTTTT.

CDR3 protein: CASSKSGVATNEKLFF. The CDR3 region has the DNA TGTGCCAGCAGCAAATCGGGAGTTGCAACTAATGAAAAACTGTTTTTT. The chain employs TRBV21-1 and TRBJ1-4. TRBV21-1 is a pseudogene segment. The length of the CDR3 is 16 residues.

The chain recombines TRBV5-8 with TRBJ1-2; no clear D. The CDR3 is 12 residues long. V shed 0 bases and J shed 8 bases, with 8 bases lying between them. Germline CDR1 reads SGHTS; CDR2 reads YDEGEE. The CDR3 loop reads CASSLVYTGYTF. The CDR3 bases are TGTGCCAGCAGCTTGGTATATACAGGCTACACCTTC. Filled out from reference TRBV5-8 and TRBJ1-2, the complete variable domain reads EAGVTQSPTHLIKTRGQQATLRCSPISGHTSVYWYQQALGLGLQFLLWYDEGEERNRGNFPPRFSGRQFPNYSSELNVNALELEDSALYLCASSLVYTGYTFGSGTRLTVV.

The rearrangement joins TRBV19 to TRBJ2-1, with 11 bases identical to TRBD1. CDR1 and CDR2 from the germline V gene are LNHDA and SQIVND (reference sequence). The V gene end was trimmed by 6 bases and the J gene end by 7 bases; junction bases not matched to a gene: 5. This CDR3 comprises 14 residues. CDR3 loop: CASRPGQGGNEQFF. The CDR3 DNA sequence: TGTGCCAGTAGACCGGGACAGGGGGGGAATGAGCAGTTCTTC. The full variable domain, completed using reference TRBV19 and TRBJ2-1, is DGGITQSPKYLFRKEGQNVTLSCEQNLNHDAMYWYRQDPGQGLRLIYYSQIVNDFQKGDIAEGYSVSREKKESFPLTVTSAQKNPTAFYLCASRPGQGGNEQFFGPGTRLTVL.

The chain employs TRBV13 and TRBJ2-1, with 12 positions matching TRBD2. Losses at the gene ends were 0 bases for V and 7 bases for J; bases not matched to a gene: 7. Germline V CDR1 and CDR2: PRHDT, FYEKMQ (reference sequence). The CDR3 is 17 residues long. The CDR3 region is CASSLGPLAGGRNEQFF. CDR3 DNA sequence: TGTGCCAGCAGCTTAGGTCCCCTAGCGGGGGGGAGGAATGAGCAGTTCTTC.